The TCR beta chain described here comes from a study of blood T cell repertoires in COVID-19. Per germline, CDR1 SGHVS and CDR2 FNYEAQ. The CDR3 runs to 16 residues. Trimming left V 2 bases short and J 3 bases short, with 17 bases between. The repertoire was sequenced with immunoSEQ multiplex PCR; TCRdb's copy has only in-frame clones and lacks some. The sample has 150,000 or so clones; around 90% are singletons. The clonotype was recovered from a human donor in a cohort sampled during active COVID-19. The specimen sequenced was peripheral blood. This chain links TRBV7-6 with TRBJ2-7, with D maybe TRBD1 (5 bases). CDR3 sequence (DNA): TGTGCCAGCAGCTTATGGGGTCAGGGTAATCTCTACGAGCAGTACTTC. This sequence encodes CASSLWGQGNLYEQYF. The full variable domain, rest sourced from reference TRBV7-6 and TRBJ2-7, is GAGVSQSPRYKVTKRGQDVALRCDPISGHVSLYWYRQALGQGPEFLTYFNYEAQQDKSGLPNDRFSAERPEGSISTLTIQRTEQRDSAMYRCASSLWGQGNLYEQYFGPGTRLTVT.